This TCR beta chain emerged from a study of post-analysis software for immune sequencing data. Across the study: Relapsing-remitting, secondary progressive and progressive-relapsing courses of multiple sclerosis were included.

In the case of this clonotype: The antigen remains unidentified.

The V and J ends lost 3 bases and 10 bases respectively, with 7 bases between them. Germline loops: CDR1 SEHNR, CDR2 FQNEAQ (reference sequence). This CDR3 spans 11 amino acids. TCR beta libraries were prepared from cDNA with unique molecular identifiers. Using its own MiXCR run on the PCR reads, TCRdb lists one record per CDR3 protein. The sample records approximately 460,000 distinct CDR3 sequences, 40% to 55% being singletons. Study-level findings and limits: When patients were compared with controls, about five TRBV segments were more frequent, TRBV5-6, TRBV5-1 and TRBV20-1 among them. Batch-matched samples strongly co-clustered by F measure.

This TCR came from a girl aged 5-17 years with multiple sclerosis. This chain links TRBV7-9 with TRBJ2-1, with no clear D. Specimen: blood. For the CDR3, the DNA is TGTGCCAGCAGCTTTCGGCTAGAGCAGTTCTTC. Translation: CASSFRLEQFF. The whole variable domain, filled in from reference TRBV7-9 and TRBJ2-1, reads DTGVSQNPRHKITKRGQNVTFRCDPISEHNRLYWYRQTLGQGPEFLTYFQNEAQLEKSRLLSDRFSAERPKGSFSTLEIQRTEQGDSAMYLCASSFRLEQFFGPGTRLTVL.